These 20 T cell receptor beta chains originate from one sample sequenced in a study of blood T cells in healthy people across ages. Through a sample-barcoded 5' primer and a J-beta primer mix, a second PCR was run for about 6 to 12 cycles. Using its own MiXCR run on the 5' RACE reads, TCRdb lists one record per CDR3 protein. The repertoire holds some 1.1 million distinct CDR3 sequences, with 35% to 40% as singletons. The specimen sequenced was blood. The receptors originated from a man aged 18-30 years in good health.

This clonotype has just a few counts. The chain is built from TRBV7-2 and TRBJ1-6, with 8 nucleotides matching TRBD1. Losses at the gene ends were 5 bases for V and 0 bases for J; bases not matched to a gene: 15. Per germline, CDR1 SGHTA and CDR2 FQGNSA. The CDR3 is 20 amino acids. The CDR3 DNA follows: TGTGCCAGCAGCCCCCGCGGACAGGGCTTTCTAAGCTCCTATAATTCACCCCTCCACTTT. Its translation: CASSPRGQGFLSSYNSPLHF.

This clonotype was seen more than once but under ten times. This chain uses TRBV10-3 with TRBJ1-4; D ambiguous. Germline assignment: CDR1 ENHRY and CDR2 SYGVKD. V shed 6 bases and J shed 4 bases, with 15 bases lying between them. The CDR3 consists of 15 residues. CDR3: CAISEGGIGNEKLFF. The CDR3 bases are TGTGCCATCAGCGAGGGAGGCATCGGTAATGAAAAACTGTTTTTT.

This clonotype was recorded a few times. V gene TRBV20-1 combines with J gene TRBJ2-2, with D possibly being TRBD1 (6 bases). Between the trimmed V and J ends, which lost 2 bases and 1 base, there was a span of 8 bases. The germline V gene encodes CDR1 DFQATT and CDR2 SNEGSKA (reference sequence). CDR3 length equals 14 residues. The CDR3 coding sequence is TGCAGTGCTAGACCGGGACAGAACACCGGGGAGCTGTTTTTT. Its translation is CSARPGQNTGELFF.

This rearrangement joins TRBV14 to TRBJ2-7; D remains unclear. The CDR3 spans 13 residues. The V end was cut by 4 bases, the J end by 2 bases, with 9 bases between. Looked up from germline, CDR1 is SGHDN and CDR2 is FVKESK. Here the CDR3 reads CASSPLWAYEQYF. The CDR3, as DNA: TGTGCCAGCAGCCCCCTATGGGCCTACGAGCAGTACTTC.

This chain links TRBV4-1 with TRBJ2-1, with TRBD2 identical over 10 bases. J gave up 5 bases and V 1 base, and 8 bases lay outside the gene matches. Germline CDR1 is MGHRA and CDR2 is YSYEKL. The CDR3 loop spans 17 amino acids. In DNA form, the CDR3 reads TGCGCCAGCAGCCAAGGTTTGCTAGCGGGGGCGAACAATGAGCAGTTCTTC. Protein product: CASSQGLLAGANNEQFF.

This chain uses TRBV9 with TRBJ1-1; D is undetermined. CDR1 SGDLS and CDR2 YYNGEE come from the germline V gene. Trimming removed 2 bases from V and 0 bases from J, with 11 bases in between. The CDR3 length is 15 residues. As DNA, the CDR3 is TGTGCCAGCAGCGTGCAGGACGGTTTGAACACTGAAGCTTTCTTT. It encodes CASSVQDGLNTEAFF. Full variable domain (missing parts from reference TRBV9 and TRBJ1-1): DSGVTQTPKHLITATGQRVTLRCSPRSGDLSVYWYQQSLDQGLQFLIQYYNGEERAKGNILERFSAQQFPDLHSELNLSSLELGDSALYFCASSVQDGLNTEAFFGQGTRLTVV.

The V call is TRBV15, the J call TRBJ2-1; the D gene is possibly TRBD2 (6 bases). Trimming took off 5 bases at V and 7 bases at J, with 21 bases between the two ends. This CDR3 comprises 16 residues. Germline CDR1 and CDR2: LNHNV and YYDKDF (reference sequence). The CDR3 DNA sequence: TGTGCCACCAGCCGACTAGTTGGGTTACTTAGGAATGAGCAGTTCTTC. It encodes CATSRLVGLLRNEQFF.

In this sample, this clonotype turned up a few times. CDR3 protein: CASSVRGNAGYTF. DNA of the CDR3: TGTGCCAGCAGCGTCCGTGGGAATGCGGGCTACACCTTC. J is TRBJ1-2 and V is TRBV11-2; D remains ambiguous. V was shortened by 5 bases and J by 8 bases, with 15 bases between the two germline ends. CDR1 is SGHAT, CDR2 FQNNGV, per germline. The CDR3 covers 13 residues.

In its sample, this clonotype was seen a few times. The chain uses TRBV11-2 and TRBJ1-1; D might be TRBD1 (5 bases). The CDR3 consists of 16 residues. V dropped 6 bases and J dropped 4 bases, with 21 bases sitting between them. Germline values: CDR1 SGHAT, CDR2 FQNNGV. CDR3 sequence: CASRPQGRGGGTEAFF. In DNA form, the CDR3 reads TGTGCCAGCAGGCCCCAAGGCCGCGGGGGGGGCACTGAAGCTTTCTTT.

The V and J genes are TRBV6-2 or TRBV6-3 and TRBJ2-2, with D possibly being TRBD1 or TRBD2 (7 bases each). CDR3 length: 19 amino acids. V lost 4 bases and J lost 7, with 28 bases in between. Germline CDR1 is MNHEY and CDR2 is SVGEGT. CDR3 residues: CASSSKKRGGESGIGELFF. CDR3 nucleotide sequence: TGTGCCAGCAGTTCGAAGAAGCGAGGGGGCGAGAGCGGGATCGGGGAGCTGTTTTTT.

This chain links TRBV3-1 with TRBJ1-2, with unresolved D. Germline V gene data show CDR1 as LGHDT and CDR2 as YNNKEL (reference sequence). The CDR3 sequence is 13 residues long. V was pared by 0 bases and J by 8 bases, with 10 bases between. DNA for the CDR3: TGTGCCAGCAGCCAAGATACAAAGGCCGGCTACACCTTC. Its protein is CASSQDTKAGYTF.

The chain combines TRBV6-1 with TRBJ1-5, with D unclear. The CDR3 totals 14 residues. CDR1 is MNHNS, CDR2 SASEGT, per germline. Between the trimmed V and J ends, which lost 3 bases and 6 bases, there was a span of 12 bases. The CDR3 is CASSDWGFRQPQHF. DNA of the CDR3: TGTGCCAGCAGTGACTGGGGATTCCGTCAGCCCCAGCATTTT.

The chain uses TRBV4-2 and TRBJ1-2, with D perhaps TRBD1 (5 bases). This CDR3 spans 15 amino acids. Germline assignment: CDR1 LGHNA and CDR2 YNFKEQ. The germline V and J ends were trimmed by 3 bases and 4 bases, with 15 bases remaining between them. The CDR3 nucleotides read TGTGCCAGCAGCCACTTAAGGGGCGAAAGCTATGGCTACACCTTC. This gives the protein CASSHLRGESYGYTF.

The chain joins TRBV6-6 to TRBJ2-3; 10 nucleotides line up with TRBD2. Germline lookup yields CDR1 MNHNY and CDR2 SVGAGI (reference sequence). The CDR3 contains 17 residues. V shed 0 bases, J shed 2 bases, and the junction held 5 bases outside the gene matches. The CDR3 DNA sequence: TGTGCCAGCAGTTACTCGATCGGACTAGCGGCCACAGATACGCAGTATTTT. Residues: CASSYSIGLAATDTQYF.

Comment on this clonotype: The junction does not match germline at one end; this may be a read error. The genes are TRBV12-3 or TRBV12-4 and TRBJ2-3; 7 bases agree with TRBD2. The CDR3 covers 17 residues. In DNA form, the CDR3 reads TGTGCCAGCAGTTTGGGGTCGGCTAGCGGTACCACAGATGCGCAGTATTTT. Protein: CASSLGSASGTTDAQYF.

The chain recombines TRBV12-3 or TRBV12-4 with TRBJ1-2; possible D gene TRBD1, 5 bases. Trimming removed 1 base from V and 3 bases from J, with 12 bases in between. There are 15 residues in the CDR3. In nucleotides, the CDR3 is TGTGCCAGCAGTTTAGGGGGGGAACCCGACTATGGCTACACCTTC. It is translated as CASSLGGEPDYGYTF.

Only a few counts were recorded for this clonotype. V and J are TRBV27 and TRBJ2-3, with D perhaps matching TRBD1 (5 bases). The V gene lost 6 bases and the J gene lost 4 bases, with 11 bases spanning the gap. Germline V gives CDR1 MNHEY, CDR2 SMNVEV (reference sequence). This CDR3 has 13 residues. The CDR3 sequence is CASRTVQADTQYF. CDR3 DNA sequence: TGTGCCAGCAGGACAGTACAGGCAGATACGCAGTATTTT.

The genes are TRBV4-1 and TRBJ2-1, with D possibly being TRBD1 (5 bases). This CDR3 is 14 amino acids long. Germline V gene data show CDR1 as MGHRA and CDR2 as YSYEKL. The V end was cut by 3 bases, the J end by 0 bases, with 6 bases between. CDR3 residues: CASSHRGSYNEQFF. DNA for the CDR3: TGCGCCAGCAGCCATAGGGGCTCCTACAATGAGCAGTTCTTC.

V and J are TRBV5-1 and TRBJ2-3; 7 nucleotides match TRBD2. The CDR3 has 15 amino acids. The J segment lost 6 bases and the V segment lost 3 bases, leaving 10 bases of the junction unmatched. Germline CDR1 reads SGHRS; CDR2 reads YFSETQ. CDR3 sequence: CASSWAAGDGDTQYF. CDR3 bases: TGCGCCAGCAGCTGGGCTGCGGGGGACGGTGATACGCAGTATTTT.

This clonotype came up many times. This chain links TRBV7-3 with TRBJ2-1; D is perhaps TRBD1 (5 bases). V lost 5 bases and J lost 4, with 9 bases in between. This CDR3 region has 13 residues. Germline V CDR1 and CDR2: SGHTA, FQGTGA. CDR3 in amino acids: CASSPDRYNEQFF. DNA for the CDR3: TGTGCCAGCAGCCCTGACAGATACAATGAGCAGTTCTTC.